This T cell receptor beta chain is from a study of OX40 agonist ivuxolimab in advanced cancers. Study information: Ivuxolimab was administered intravenously to patients at 0.01 to 10 mg/kg every 2 weeks.

The CDR3 has 12 amino acids. Germline values: CDR1 KGHSH, CDR2 LQKENI. Trimming pared 6 bases from V and 6 bases from J, leaving 11 bases between. Notes on this clone: Its cognate antigen is unknown.

The method was immunoSEQ multiplex PCR; TCRdb's version includes in-frame clones alone and lacks a portion of them. The repertoire holds under 55,000 clones, with 90% to 95% as singletons. On cycle 4 day 1 and cycle 7 day 1, as well as at baseline, blood was sampled. Whole-study results and caveats: Blood T cells, both CD4+ and CD8+, expanded clonally by week 6 at 0.1 to 3.0 mg/kg. Some nonresponders likewise displayed low normalized T-cell clonal expansion.

Material: CD4+ or CD8+ T cells sorted from blood, obtained in a trial of the OX40 agonist ivuxolimab. This chain uses TRBV18 with TRBJ1-1; D gene unclear. The TCR comes from an adult with an advanced solid tumor such as melanoma, head and neck, liver or kidney cancer. The CDR3 nucleotides are TGTGCCAGCTCTCTTGGGGTCCCTGAAGCTTTCTTT. Translating gives CASSLGVPEAFF.